Included here is one T cell receptor (beta chain) sequence, with context. Its antigen is unknown. This sample was taken from a study of regulatory T cells in long-lasting Graves disease. Study findings and constraints: Newly diagnosed disease favored TRBV20-1 and TRBJ2-1 over persistent disease. TCR diversity was lower in persistent Graves' patients (versus newly diagnosed ones).

Germline V gene sequence: CDR1 LNHNV, CDR2 YYDKDF (reference sequence). Between the trimmed V and J ends, which lost 1 base and 6 bases, there was a span of 13 bases. There are 15 residues in the CDR3. Indicated time point: newly diagnosed GD, antithyroid drugs for less than 3 months. TCR sequences were obtained from RNA taken from PBMCs. The TCR beta library used iRepertoire HTBI primers with Arm-PCR amplification of CDR3. Each CDR3 protein gets one entry after TCRdb re-called the multiplex PCR reads with MiXCR. Counted here are about 350,000 distinct CDR3 sequences, roughly a sixth occurring once; the ten biggest clones make up 30%. These data also formed part of another study, on T cells in Graves' hyperthyroidism and ophthalmopathy. According to that study: Newly diagnosed hyperthyroidism, duration under 2 months, in patients aged 18 to 65.

The sequencing here drew on peripheral blood mononuclear cells (PBMCs), taken at new diagnosis, from a patient treated with antithyroid drugs. The chain has TRBV15 and TRBJ2-1, with D possibly being TRBD1 (6 bases). This receptor was obtained from a man aged 40-49 years with Graves disease. The CDR3 DNA sequence: TGTGCCACCAGCAGAGCCCTGGGCAGGGGCAATGAGCAGTTCTTC. Its translation: CATSRALGRGNEQFF. The full variable domain, its missing parts supplied by reference TRBV15 and TRBJ2-1, is DAMVIQNPRYQVTQFGKPVTLSCSQTLNHNVMYWYQQKSSQAPKLLFHYYDKDFNNEADTPDNFQSRRPNTSFCFLDIRSPGLGDTAMYLCATSRALGRGNEQFFGPGTRLTVL.